A single sample is the source of the 13 T cell receptor beta chains below, sequenced in a study of control samples from healthy donors and cancer patients. The data were produced by immunoSEQ multiplex PCR, yet TCRdb's version contains in-frame clones alone and is incomplete. The table shows tens of thousands of clones, with roughly 90% occurring only once. Sequencing was carried out using PBMCs. These receptors all stem from a man in his 60s with colorectal cancer.

The chain uses TRBV2 and TRBJ2-7; 8 bases are a match to TRBD2. Germline V CDR1 and CDR2: SNHLY, FYNNEI. CDR3 size: 15 residues. Germline trimming cut 1 base from V and 0 bases from J; bases unmatched to any gene: 2. The CDR3, as DNA: TGTGCCAGCAGTGAAGGTCGGGGGGGCTCCTACGAGCAGTACTTC. Encoded protein: CASSEGRGGSYEQYF.

The rearrangement uses TRBV19 and TRBJ2-4, with 7 nucleotides matching TRBD1. V dropped 3 bases and J dropped 5; count of bases not matched to a gene: 4. The germline V gene encodes CDR1 LNHDA and CDR2 SQIVND (reference sequence). This CDR3 comprises 14 residues. The chain's CDR3 is CASSIRGRENIQYF. In DNA form, the CDR3 reads TGTGCCAGTAGTATTAGGGGGCGGGAAAACATTCAGTACTTC.

The chain has TRBV4-1 and TRBJ2-1, with 7 bases lining up with TRBD2. The germline V gene encodes CDR1 MGHRA and CDR2 YSYEKL. The CDR3 is 17 residues long. V dropped 4 bases and J dropped 2; count of bases not matched to a gene: 11. CDR3: CASSPSPVAGAYNEQFF. DNA for the CDR3: TGCGCCAGCAGCCCCTCCCCGGTGGCGGGGGCCTACAATGAGCAGTTCTTC.

The chain couples TRBV27 to TRBJ1-1; D remains ambiguous. Germline V gene sequence: CDR1 MNHEY, CDR2 SMNVEV (reference sequence). CDR3 size: 14 residues. The germline V and J ends were trimmed by 0 bases and 3 bases, with 8 bases remaining between them. This chain's CDR3 is CASSLSSGYTEAFF. CDR3 coding DNA: TGTGCCAGCAGTTTATCGTCCGGATACACTGAAGCTTTCTTT.

V usage is TRBV27 and J usage is TRBJ2-1, with 7 nucleotides matching TRBD1. V lost 10 bases to trimming and J lost 6 bases; unmatched junction nucleotides: 9. The germline gives CDR1 MNHEY, CDR2 SMNVEV (reference sequence). CDR3 size: 13 residues. CDR3 in amino acids: CATTVQGRNEQFF. The DNA of the CDR3 is TGTGCCACAACGGTACAGGGGCGCAATGAGCAGTTCTTC.

The chain has TRBV11-3 and TRBJ2-3, with 7 bases matching TRBD2. The V segment lost 2 bases and the J segment 3 bases; nucleotides outside the gene matches: 8. CDR1 and CDR2 (germline): SGHNT, YENEEA. The CDR3 totals 16 residues. CDR3 DNA sequence: TGTGCCAGCAGCTTAATGGGGGGGAGCAGTACAGATACGCAGTATTTT. Amino acids: CASSLMGGSSTDTQYF.

The rearrangement links TRBV6-6 to TRBJ2-4; D assignment may be TRBD1 or TRBD2 (5 bases each). V lost 6 bases and J lost 2, with 14 bases in between. The V gene's germline CDR1 is MNHNY and CDR2 SVGAGI (reference sequence). The CDR3 loop spans 15 amino acids. The CDR3: CASRRGPGPKNIQYF. The DNA for the CDR3 is TGTGCCAGCAGGCGAGGGCCGGGGCCCAAAAACATTCAGTACTTC.

Written as DNA, the CDR3 is TGTGCCAGCGACAAGGGGGGGAATGAAAAACTGTTTTTT. Translating it yields CASDKGGNEKLFF. The rearrangement joins TRBV6-5 to TRBJ1-4; perhaps TRBD1 as D (6 bases). V was cut by 8 bases and J by 5 bases, with 12 bases left in between. Germline V gives CDR1 MNHEY, CDR2 SVGAGI. The CDR3 spans 13 residues.

Only a few counts were recorded for this clone. The chain recombines TRBV28 with TRBJ1-5; D gene unclear. The V end was cut by 2 bases, the J end by 1 base, with 6 bases between. This CDR3 is built from 14 residues. Germline V gene sequence: CDR1 MDHEN, CDR2 SYDVKM. The CDR3 here is CASSLGRSNQPQHF. In nucleotides, the CDR3 is TGTGCCAGCAGTTTAGGGCGGAGCAATCAGCCCCAGCATTTT.

The chain is built from TRBV6-5 and TRBJ2-7, with D possibly matching TRBD1 (7 bases). The V gene's germline CDR1 is MNHEY and CDR2 SVGAGI. V lost 0 bases, J lost 3 bases, and 12 bases lay in between. The CDR3 length is 15 residues. The CDR3 region is CASSYSYQGGYEQYF. CDR3 DNA sequence: TGTGCCAGCAGTTACTCGTACCAGGGGGGCTACGAGCAGTACTTC.

This clone appeared a single time. The chain employs TRBV27 and TRBJ2-1; 7 nucleotides agree with TRBD2. The CDR3 totals 15 residues. Germline CDR1 reads MNHEY; CDR2 reads SMNVEV (reference sequence). The V segment lost 6 bases and the J segment 4 bases; nucleotides outside the gene matches: 9. The CDR3 loop is CASSRAGTTYNEQFF. In DNA form, the CDR3 reads TGTGCCAGCAGCCGCGCCGGGACTACTTACAATGAGCAGTTCTTC.

This rearrangement joins TRBV6-4 to TRBJ1-3; D call uncertain. This CDR3 is 17 amino acids long. V dropped 2 bases and J dropped 2 bases, with 16 bases sitting between them. Germline V CDR1 and CDR2: MRHNA, SNTAGT. The DNA for the CDR3 is TGTGCCAGCAGTGACAGAGTGTCTGGGAAAACTGGAAACACCATATATTTT. It codes for CASSDRVSGKTGNTIYF.

This clone is a singleton in its sample. The rearrangement uses TRBV6-1 and TRBJ1-4, with 7 positions matching TRBD1. This CDR3 has 17 amino acids. CDR1 is MNHNS, CDR2 SASEGT, per germline. The junction had 15 bases not matched to a gene; V was cut back by 4 bases and J by 7 bases. The CDR3 DNA reads as TGTGCCAGCAGTGCCCCTTTGTCTCGCCAGGGGGGTGAAAAACTGTTTTTT. It encodes CASSAPLSRQGGEKLFF.